This T cell receptor (beta chain) emerged from a study of cytomegalovirus exposure and HLA in healthy donors. Broader study findings: V- and J-gene trimming in TCR beta was tied to a missense DCLRE1C variant by an analysis performed later. Several V segments, TRBV6-2 and TRBV6-3 among them, could not be told apart and were dropped.

As for this clone: No antigen is known for it.

Vbeta (60) and Jbeta (13) primers were used in the PCR. Assay used: immunoSEQ multiplex PCR; TCRdb lists only in-frame clones, some missing. The sample has tens of thousands of clones; around three quarters are singletons. From germline, CDR1 is GTSNPN and CDR2 SVGIG (reference sequence). V shed 1 base and J 4 bases; nucleotides not matched to a gene: 13. The CDR3 is 17 amino acids. This TCR was sampled from a male donor in good health and CMV-seronegative. Sequenced material: PBMCs. The rearrangement uses TRBV30 and TRBJ2-5; 9 nucleotides line up with TRBD2. CDR3 protein: CAWSAGGGGAVRETQYF. The CDR3, as DNA: TGTGCCTGGAGTGCAGGTGGCGGGGGGGCCGTTAGAGAGACCCAGTACTTC.